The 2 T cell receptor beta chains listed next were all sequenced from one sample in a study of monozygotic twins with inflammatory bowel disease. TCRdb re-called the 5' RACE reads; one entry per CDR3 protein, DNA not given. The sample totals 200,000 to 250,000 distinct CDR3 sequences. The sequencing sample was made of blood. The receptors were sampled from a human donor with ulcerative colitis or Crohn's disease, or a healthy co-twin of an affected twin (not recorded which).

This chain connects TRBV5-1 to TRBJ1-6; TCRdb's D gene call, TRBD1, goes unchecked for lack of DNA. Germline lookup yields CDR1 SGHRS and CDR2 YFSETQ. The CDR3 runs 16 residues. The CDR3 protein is CASSLVGGAGDSPLHF.

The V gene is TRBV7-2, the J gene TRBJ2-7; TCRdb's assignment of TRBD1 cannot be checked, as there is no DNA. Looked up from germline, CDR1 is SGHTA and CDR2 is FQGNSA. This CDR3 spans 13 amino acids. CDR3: CASLPSGAYEQYF. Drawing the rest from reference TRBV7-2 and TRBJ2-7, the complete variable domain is GAGVSQSPSNKVTEKGKDVELRCDPISGHTALYWYRQSLGQGLEFLIYFQGNSAPDKSGLPSDRFSAERTGGSVSTLTIQRTQQEDSAVYLCASLPSGAYEQYFGPGTRLTVT.